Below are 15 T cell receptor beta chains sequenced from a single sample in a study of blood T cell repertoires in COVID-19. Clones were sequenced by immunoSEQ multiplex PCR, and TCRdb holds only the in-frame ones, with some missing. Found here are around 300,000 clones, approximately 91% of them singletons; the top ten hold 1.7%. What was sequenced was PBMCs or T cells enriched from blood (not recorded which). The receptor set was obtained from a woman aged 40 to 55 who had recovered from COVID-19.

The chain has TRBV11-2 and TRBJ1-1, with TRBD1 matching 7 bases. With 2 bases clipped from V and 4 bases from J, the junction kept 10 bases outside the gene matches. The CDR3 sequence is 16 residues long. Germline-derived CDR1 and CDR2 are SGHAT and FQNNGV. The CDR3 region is CASSLRRGRGTTEAFF. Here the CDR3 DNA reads TGTGCCAGCAGCTTAAGACGTGGCAGGGGGACCACTGAAGCTTTCTTT.

Written as DNA, the CDR3 is TGTGCCAGCCCCAAGGAAGATGGACTAGCGGGGGGACCCGGGGAGCTGTTTTTT. It translates to CASPKEDGLAGGPGELFF. The chain has TRBV6-4 and TRBJ2-2; 14 bases fit TRBD2. The V gene end was trimmed by 8 bases and the J gene end by 6 bases; junction bases not matched to a gene: 14. CDR3 length equals 18 residues. Germline V gene sequence: CDR1 MRHNA, CDR2 SNTAGT.

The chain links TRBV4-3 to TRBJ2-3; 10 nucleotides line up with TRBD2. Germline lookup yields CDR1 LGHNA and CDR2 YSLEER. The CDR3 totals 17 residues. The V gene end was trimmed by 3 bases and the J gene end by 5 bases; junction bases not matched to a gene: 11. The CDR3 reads CASSQRTLAGKEDTQYF. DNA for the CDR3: TGCGCCAGCAGCCAGAGGACACTAGCGGGAAAGGAAGATACGCAGTATTTT.

The CDR3, as DNA: TGTGCCAGCAGCCTACAGGGGTTAGAGACCCAGTACTTC. Its protein is CASSLQGLETQYF. This chain links TRBV3-1 (or the pseudogene TRBV3-2) with TRBJ2-5; the match to TRBD1 covers 7 bases. J lost 4 bases, V lost 4 bases, and 3 bases had no gene match. In germline, CDR1 is LGHDT, CDR2 YNNKEL (reference sequence). This CDR3 spans 13 amino acids.

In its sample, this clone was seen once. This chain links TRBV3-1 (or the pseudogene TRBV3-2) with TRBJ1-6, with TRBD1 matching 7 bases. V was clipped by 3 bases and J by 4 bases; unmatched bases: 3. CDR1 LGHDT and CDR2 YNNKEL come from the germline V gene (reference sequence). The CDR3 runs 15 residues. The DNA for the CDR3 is TGTGCCAGCAGCCAGAGACAGGGATATAATTCACCCCTCCACTTT. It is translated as CASSQRQGYNSPLHF.

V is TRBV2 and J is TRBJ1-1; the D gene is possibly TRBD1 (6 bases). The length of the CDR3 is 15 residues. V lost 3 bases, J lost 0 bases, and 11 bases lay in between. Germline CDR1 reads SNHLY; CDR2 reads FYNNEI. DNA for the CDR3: TGTGCCAGCAGTGACAGGGGCGTCATGAACACTGAAGCTTTCTTT. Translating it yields CASSDRGVMNTEAFF.

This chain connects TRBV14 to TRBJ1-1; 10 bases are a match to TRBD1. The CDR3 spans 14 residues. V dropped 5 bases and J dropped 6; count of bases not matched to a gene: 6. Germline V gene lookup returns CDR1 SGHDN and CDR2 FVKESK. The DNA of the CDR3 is TGTGCCAGCAGCAAAAGACAGGGGGCCCCTGAAGCTTTCTTT. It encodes CASSKRQGAPEAFF.

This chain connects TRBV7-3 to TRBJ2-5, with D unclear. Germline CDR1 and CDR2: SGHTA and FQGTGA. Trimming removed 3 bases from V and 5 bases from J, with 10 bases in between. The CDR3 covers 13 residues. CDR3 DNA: TGTGCCAGCAGCTTGATAGCACGTGAGACCCAGTACTTC. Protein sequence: CASSLIARETQYF. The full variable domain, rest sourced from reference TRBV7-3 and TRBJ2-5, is GAGVSQTPSNKVTEKGKYVELRCDPISGHTALYWYRQSLGQGPEFLIYFQGTGAADDSGLPNDRFFAVRPEGSVSTLKIQRTERGDSAVYLCASSLIARETQYFGPGTRLLVL.

CDR3 DNA: TGTGCCAGCAGTTTGGGGGACACCACCGGGGAGCTGTTTTTT. Translating gives CASSLGDTTGELFF. J is TRBJ2-2 and V is TRBV27, with D maybe TRBD1 (6 bases). The CDR3 has 14 residues. Germline V gives CDR1 MNHEY, CDR2 SMNVEV (reference sequence). The ends were cut back, 3 bases at V and 4 bases at J, with 9 bases in the middle.

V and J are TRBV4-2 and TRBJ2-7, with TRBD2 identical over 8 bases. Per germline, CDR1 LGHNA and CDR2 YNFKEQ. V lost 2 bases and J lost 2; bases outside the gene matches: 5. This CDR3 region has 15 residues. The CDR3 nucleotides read TGTGCCAGCAGCCAAAACCGCGGGGGGACCTACGAGCAGTACTTC. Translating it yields CASSQNRGGTYEQYF.

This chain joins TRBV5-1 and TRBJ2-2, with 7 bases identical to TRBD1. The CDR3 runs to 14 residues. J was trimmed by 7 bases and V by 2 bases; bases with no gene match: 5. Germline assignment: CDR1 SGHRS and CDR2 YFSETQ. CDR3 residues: CASSFGTEGGELFF. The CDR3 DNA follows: TGCGCCAGCAGCTTCGGGACAGAAGGCGGGGAGCTGTTTTTT.

The CDR3 reads CASSPIPGSYEQYF. In DNA form, the CDR3 reads TGTGCCAGCAGTCCAATTCCGGGATCCTACGAGCAGTACTTC. V usage is TRBV27 and J usage is TRBJ2-7; D is possibly TRBD2 (5 bases). This CDR3 spans 14 amino acids. V gave up 5 bases and J gave up 1 base, with 12 bases separating them. The germline CDR1 and CDR2 sequences are MNHEY and SMNVEV (reference sequence).

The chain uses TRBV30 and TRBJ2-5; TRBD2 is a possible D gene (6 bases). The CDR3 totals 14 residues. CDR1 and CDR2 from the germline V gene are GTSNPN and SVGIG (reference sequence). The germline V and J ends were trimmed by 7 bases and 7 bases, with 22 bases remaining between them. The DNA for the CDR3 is TGTGCCTCCAGGCTTCCCGGGACTTCATCGACCCAGTACTTC. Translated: CASRLPGTSSTQYF.

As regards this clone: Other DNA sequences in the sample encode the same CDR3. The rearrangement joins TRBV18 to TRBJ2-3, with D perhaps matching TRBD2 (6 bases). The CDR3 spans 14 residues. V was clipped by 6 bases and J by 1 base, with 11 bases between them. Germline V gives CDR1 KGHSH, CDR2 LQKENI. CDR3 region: CASSPGVRTDTQYF. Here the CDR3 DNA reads TGTGCCAGCTCCCCGGGGGTACGCACAGATACGCAGTATTTT.

For the CDR3, the DNA is TGTGCCTGGAGTGTATTGGGGTCCACCTGGGGCCAGCCCCAGCATTTT. Its protein product is CAWSVLGSTWGQPQHF. The chain has TRBV30 and TRBJ1-5; perhaps TRBD1 as D (5 bases). CDR3 size: 16 residues. The germline V gene has CDR1 GTSNPN and CDR2 SVGIG (reference sequence). Trimming shortened V by 0 bases and J by 7 bases, and 19 bases separated the two germline ends.